The clone carrying this TCR beta chain came up a few times. Construction of TCR beta libraries relied on iRepertoire HTBI primers and on Arm-PCR targeting CDR3 regions. TCRdb called the multiplex PCR reads again in MiXCR, with one record for every CDR3 protein. The data contain approximately 400,000 distinct CDR3 sequences, 23% of them singletons. Time point of the sample: persistent/refractory GD, antithyroid drugs over 5 years with positive TRAb. PBMC RNA served as the TCR library source. Germline CDR1 and CDR2: MNHEY and SMNVEV (reference sequence). Trimming removed 7 bases at V and 0 bases at J, with 9 bases between. This CDR3 spans 13 amino acids. This record belongs to a study of regulatory T cells in long-lasting Graves disease.

The starting material was peripheral blood mononuclear cells (PBMCs), obtained when the disease was refractory, from a patient treated with antithyroid drugs. The chain uses TRBV27 and TRBJ1-1; D not resolved. The origin of this receptor is a woman in her forties with Graves disease. For the CDR3, the DNA is TGTGCCAGCATGGAACGGGTGAACACTGAAGCTTTCTTT. It translates to CASMERVNTEAFF.